This T cell receptor (beta chain) came from a study of early T cells in non-severe SARS-CoV-2 infection. For the study at large: Bulk RNA from unsorted whole blood was sequenced; chains were unpaired.

Study-level findings and limits: Using VDJdb, the matching emphasized anti-spike CD8 responses while missing private and CD4 specificities.

Unique molecular identifiers (one per individual cDNA molecule) were attached. TCRdb passed the 5' RACE reads through MiXCR, listing each CDR3 protein once. The sample has more than 65,000 distinct CDR3 sequences; approximately 13% are singletons. CDR1 and CDR2 from the germline V gene are SEHNR and FQNEAQ (reference sequence). The CDR3 is 13 amino acids. V dropped 2 bases and J dropped 5 bases, with 10 bases sitting between them. This clonotype was counted at least ten times. The antigen remains undetermined. Sequenced: whole blood. The chain uses TRBV7-9 and TRBJ2-7; no firm D call. The receptor was derived from an adult who was a healthcare worker with PCR-confirmed SARS-CoV-2 infection or an uninfected control (not recorded which). This CDR3 reads CASSLIPEHEQYF. CDR3 nucleotide sequence: TGTGCCAGCAGCTTAATTCCCGAACACGAGCAGTACTTC. The full variable domain, in which reference TRBV7-9 and TRBJ2-7 provide the parts outside the CDR3, is DTGVSQNPRHKITKRGQNVTFRCDPISEHNRLYWYRQTLGQGPEFLTYFQNEAQLEKSRLLSDRFSAERPKGSFSTLEIQRTEQGDSAMYLCASSLIPEHEQYFGPGTRLTVT.